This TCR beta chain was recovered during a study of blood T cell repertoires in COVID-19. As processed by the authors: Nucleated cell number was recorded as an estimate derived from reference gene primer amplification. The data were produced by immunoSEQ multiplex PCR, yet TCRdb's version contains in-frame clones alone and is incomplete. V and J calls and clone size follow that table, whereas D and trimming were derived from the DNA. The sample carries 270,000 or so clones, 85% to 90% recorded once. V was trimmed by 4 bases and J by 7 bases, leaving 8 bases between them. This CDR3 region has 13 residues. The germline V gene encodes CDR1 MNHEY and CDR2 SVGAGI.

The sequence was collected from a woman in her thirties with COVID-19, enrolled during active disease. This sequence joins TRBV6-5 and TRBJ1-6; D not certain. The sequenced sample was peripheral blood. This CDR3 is CASSSVMNSPLHF. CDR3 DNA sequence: TGTGCCAGCAGTTCTGTAATGAATTCACCCCTCCACTTT.